Shown below are 4 T cell receptor beta chains from a single sample sequenced in a study of T-cell memory formation after mild COVID-19. TCRdb called the 5' RACE reads again in MiXCR, with one record for every CDR3 protein. The sample gives approximately 290,000 distinct CDR3 sequences, approximately 15% of which show up once; around 23% is in the top ten. The source material was PBMCs or a T cell subset sorted from them (not recorded which). The receptors were gathered from a man between 18 and 35 years old who had mild COVID-19 (a few samples of this study predate the infection). Cell type and time point are not known.

V is TRBV4-2 and J is TRBJ1-2; 9 nucleotides match TRBD1. J lost 4 bases, V lost 4 bases, and 7 bases had no gene match. CDR3 length equals 15 residues. The V gene's germline CDR1 is LGHNA and CDR2 YNFKEQ. In DNA form, the CDR3 reads TGTGCCAGCAGCCCCGGGACAGGGTTGGGCTATGGCTACACCTTC. It specifies CASSPGTGLGYGYTF.

This chain connects TRBV24-1 to TRBJ1-5; D perhaps matches TRBD1 (5 bases). V dropped 5 bases and J dropped 4 bases, with 8 bases sitting between them. CDR1 and CDR2 (germline): KGHDR, SFDVKD. The CDR3 has 13 amino acids. This CDR3 reads CATSGPGNQPQHF. CDR3 nucleotide sequence: TGTGCCACCAGTGGGCCAGGGAATCAGCCCCAGCATTTT.

The chain carries TRBV6-6 and TRBJ2-5, with 11 bases matching TRBD2. Germline CDR1 reads MNHNY; CDR2 reads SVGAGI (reference sequence). J lost 3 bases, V lost 5 bases, and 8 bases had no gene match. The CDR3 totals 16 residues. The CDR3 DNA reads as TGTGCCAGCAGTGCCCCTAGCGGGGGGCTCGAAGAGACCCAGTACTTC. As protein: CASSAPSGGLEETQYF.

This clonotype was detected a few times. The rearrangement links TRBV6-4 to TRBJ1-2, with TRBD1 matching 8 bases. Trimming at V came to 4 bases and at J to 9 bases, leaving 7 bases not matched to a gene. CDR1 is MRHNA and CDR2 is SNTAGT in the germline V gene. The CDR3 consists of 13 residues. CDR3 sequence: CASSGSTGESYTF. CDR3 in DNA: TGTGCCAGCAGTGGGTCGACAGGGGAGAGCTACACCTTC.